The 15 T cell receptor beta chains below come from one sample, sequenced in a study of graft-versus-host responses after intestinal transplantation. Investigators plated approximately 200,000 CFSE-labeled responder cells together with approximately 200,000 irradiated stimulator cells labeled with violet dye. Assay: immunoSEQ multiplex PCR; the TCRdb copy retains only in-frame clones and omits some. This sample has 5,100 or so clones; 27% occur once, and the top ten carry roughly 7.2%. This specimen consisted of alloreactive CD8+ T cells from a mixed lymphocyte reaction culture, obtained before intestinal transplant. Subset noted: CFSE-low proliferating T cells sorted from roughly 6-day pre-transplant mixed lymphocyte reaction (GvH or HvG direction). The source of these receptors is a human patient who received an intestinal transplant.

The chain is built from TRBV5-6 and TRBJ2-1; 9 bases agree with TRBD1. The CDR3 has 15 amino acids. Germline V CDR1 and CDR2: SGHDT, YYEEEE. Trimming took 3 bases from V and 8 from J; bases not matched to a gene: 9. CDR3 region: CASSSGTGFWDEQFF. The CDR3, as DNA: TGTGCCAGCAGCTCCGGGACAGGGTTTTGGGATGAGCAGTTCTTC.

A note on this clone: Its ends do not fully match the called genes, so a read error is possible. The chain has TRBV30 and TRBJ2-7; TRBD2 matches 8 bases. In germline, CDR1 is GTSNPN, CDR2 SVGIG (reference sequence). The CDR3 sequence is 12 residues long. The CDR3 nucleotides read TGTGCCTGGAGTCCGGGAGGGAGCGAGCAGTGCTTC. This sequence encodes CAWSPGGSEQCF.

Only a few counts were recorded for this clone. The V gene is TRBV6-5, the J gene TRBJ1-2, with D possibly TRBD1 on 5 matching bases. V gave up 6 bases and J gave up 7 bases, with 18 bases separating them. The CDR3 contains 14 residues. The germline V gene encodes CDR1 MNHEY and CDR2 SVGAGI. CDR3 in amino acids: CASSRKGLFPGYTF. CDR3 DNA sequence: TGTGCCAGCAGCCGAAAGGGACTTTTTCCTGGCTACACCTTC.

This clone was seen a handful of times. The gene calls are TRBV5-6 and TRBJ2-1; D gene unclear. CDR1 is SGHDT, CDR2 YYEEEE, per germline. The CDR3 is 12 amino acids. The V end lost 3 bases, the J end lost 10 bases, and 11 bases lay between the germline ends. This chain's CDR3 is CASSYRFQEQFF. DNA for the CDR3: TGTGCCAGCAGCTATCGGTTTCAGGAGCAGTTCTTC.

This clone has a handful of counts. This sequence joins TRBV7-9 and TRBJ1-1; 8 bases are a match to TRBD1. The CDR3 consists of 16 residues. The V and J ends lost 1 base and 5 bases, in that order; junction bases with no gene match: 9. Germline CDR1 reads SEHNR; CDR2 reads FQNEAQ (reference sequence). For the CDR3, the DNA is TGTGCCAGCAGCTTAGGGGCAGGGGGCTTAGAAACTGAAGCTTTCTTT. Amino acid sequence: CASSLGAGGLETEAFF.

By sample fraction, this clone is large. Distinct nucleotide sequences in the sample also encode this CDR3. This chain joins TRBV11-2 and TRBJ2-7; 7 bases agree with TRBD1. This CDR3 is built from 14 residues. The trim removed 1 base at V and 1 base at J, leaving 1 base unmatched. Germline CDR1 reads SGHAT; CDR2 reads FQNNGV. CDR3: CASSLAGGSYEQYF. Here the CDR3 DNA reads TGTGCCAGCAGCTTAGCAGGGGGTTCCTACGAGCAGTACTTC.

This clone was seen only a few times. The chain carries TRBV19 and TRBJ2-1; 9 positions agree with TRBD2. The germline CDR1 and CDR2 sequences are LNHDA and SQIVND (reference sequence). V dropped 3 bases and J dropped 8; count of bases not matched to a gene: 8. This CDR3 region has 15 residues. The CDR3 here is CASSILAGVPDEQFF. CDR3 nucleotide sequence: TGTGCCAGTAGTATTTTAGCGGGAGTTCCCGATGAGCAGTTCTTC.

The CDR3 DNA reads TGTGCCAGCAGTGAATACAGGGCAGGCAATCAGCCCCAGCATTTT. This codes for CASSEYRAGNQPQHF. This sequence joins TRBV6-8 and TRBJ1-5; TRBD1 might be the D (6 bases). CDR1 and CDR2 (germline): MNHGY, SAAAGT. The CDR3 is made up of 15 amino acids. V was trimmed by 5 bases and J by 2 bases, leaving 13 bases between them.

The rearrangement joins TRBV7-8 to TRBJ2-2; the match to TRBD1 covers 7 bases. After removal of 2 bases from V and 1 base from J, the junction contained 4 bases not matched to a gene. This CDR3 has 16 residues. The germline V gene encodes CDR1 SGHVS and CDR2 FQNEAQ. The CDR3: CASSLYGQENTGELFF. CDR3 in DNA: TGTGCCAGCAGCTTATATGGACAGGAGAACACCGGGGAGCTGTTTTTT.

This clone is medium-sized (0.01 to 0.1%) by share. CDR3 DNA: TGTGCCAGTGCCCGGCTAGCGGGATCGGATGAGCAGTTCTTC. Protein: CASARLAGSDEQFF. The chain joins TRBV2 to TRBJ2-1, with TRBD2 identical over 9 bases. J was trimmed by 8 bases and V by 9 bases; bases with no gene match: 11. CDR1 SNHLY and CDR2 FYNNEI come from the germline V gene. The CDR3 totals 14 residues.

This clone counts as medium-sized (0.01 to 0.1%). The gene calls are TRBV19 and TRBJ2-7; no reliable D call. This CDR3 region has 14 residues. The V and J ends lost 5 bases and 5 bases respectively, with 16 bases between them. Germline V lookup: CDR1 LNHDA, CDR2 SQIVND (reference sequence). The CDR3 DNA follows: TGTGCCAGTAGTGCGTTGGCGATGAACGACGAGCAGTACTTC. Amino acid sequence: CASSALAMNDEQYF.

V usage is TRBV4-1 and J usage is TRBJ1-2; 7 nucleotides line up with TRBD1. V was clipped by 8 bases and J by 0 bases; unmatched bases: 9. CDR1 and CDR2 from the germline V gene are MGHRA and YSYEKL. CDR3 length equals 15 residues. The DNA of the CDR3 is TGCGCCAGCTGCCGGGACAGCGCAGCTAACTATGGCTACACCTTC. Its translation is CASCRDSAANYGYTF.

The V call is TRBV7-2, the J call TRBJ2-7; TRBD2 matches at 13 bases. Germline V gene sequence: CDR1 SGHTA, CDR2 FQGNSA. The CDR3 consists of 16 residues. The V segment lost 5 bases and the J segment 5 bases; nucleotides outside the gene matches: 9. This CDR3 is CASSRRTSGRRNEQYF. The CDR3 nucleotides read TGTGCCAGCAGCCGCAGGACTAGCGGGAGAAGGAACGAGCAGTACTTC.

This clone was found a few times. The V and J genes are TRBV11-2 and TRBJ2-1, with TRBD2 matching 10 bases. With V trimmed by 1 base and J by 2 bases, 8 bases remained unmatched. This CDR3 is built from 18 residues. Germline CDR1 and CDR2: SGHAT and FQNNGV. The CDR3 sequence is CASSLGLAGAFAYNEQFF. As DNA, the CDR3 is TGTGCCAGCAGCTTAGGGCTAGCGGGAGCTTTCGCCTACAATGAGCAGTTCTTC.

The chain has TRBV27 and TRBJ2-7; 11 bases fit TRBD2. This CDR3 contains 16 residues. V shed 0 bases, J shed 3 bases, and the junction held 4 bases outside the gene matches. Germline V gives CDR1 MNHEY, CDR2 SMNVEV (reference sequence). In DNA form, the CDR3 reads TGTGCCAGCAGTTTATCGTTGGGACTAGCGGACTACGAGCAGTACTTC. This codes for CASSLSLGLADYEQYF.